This is a list of T cell receptor beta chains from one sample in a study of blood T cells in healthy people across ages. From the 5' RACE reads, TCRdb called clonotypes with MiXCR, one entry per CDR3 protein. Of 550,000 to 650,000 distinct CDR3 sequences listed, around 27% were seen once; the top ten hold about 3.9%. This same sample was also part of a study on T cells of mothers and their children.

The sample consisted of blood. The origin of the receptors is a boy younger than 10 in good health. CDR3s include the opening cysteine and the closing phenylalanine or tryptophan. The D gene is left open where the match is weak. Part of the rows lack a size; the others show once, few, many or a class for expanded clones.

clone size: -; J gene: TRBJ1-1; D gene: TRBD1; V gene: TRBV6-6; CDR3 DNA: TGTGCCAGCAGTTCTAGACAGGGGTACACTGAAGCTTTCTTT; CDR3 protein: CASSSRQGYTEAFF
clone size: many; J gene: TRBJ2-3; D gene: TRBD2; V gene: TRBV10-3; CDR3 DNA: TGTGCCATCAGGGAACTAGCGGGGGTCAGCACAGATACGCAGTATTTT; CDR3 protein: CAIRELAGVSTDTQYF
clone size: -; J gene: TRBJ1-2; D gene: -; V gene: TRBV20-1; CDR3 DNA: TGCAGTGCTAGACCCAGTTCAGCCAACTATGGCTACACCTTC; CDR3 protein: CSARPSSANYGYTF
clone size: -; J gene: TRBJ2-1; D gene: TRBD2; V gene: TRBV6-1; CDR3 DNA: TGTGCCAGCAGTCGCCTAGCGGGAGTTCAGTACAATGAGCAGTTCTTC; CDR3 protein: CASSRLAGVQYNEQFF
clone size: -; J gene: TRBJ2-7; D gene: TRBD1; V gene: TRBV12-3/TRBV12-4; CDR3 DNA: TGTGCCAGCAGTAACGGGGACAGGGTGGACGAGCAGTACTTC; CDR3 protein: CASSNGDRVDEQYF
clone size: once; J gene: TRBJ2-2; D gene: TRBD1; V gene: TRBV29-1; CDR3 DNA: TGCAGCGTTGAAGACGGGACAGCGAACACCGGGGAGCTGTTTTTT; CDR3 protein: CSVEDGTANTGELFF
clone size: -; J gene: TRBJ2-7; D gene: TRBD2; V gene: TRBV4-1; CDR3 DNA: TGCGCCAGCAGCCAAGAAAGGAGCGGGAGCTCCTACGAGCAGTACTTC; CDR3 protein: CASSQERSGSSYEQYF
clone size: few; J gene: TRBJ2-7; D gene: -; V gene: TRBV20-1; CDR3 DNA: TGCAGTGCTAGTAAGGACAGCCCCTACGAGCAGTACTTC; CDR3 protein: CSASKDSPYEQYF
clone size: many; J gene: TRBJ1-2; D gene: TRBD1; V gene: TRBV6-2/TRBV6-3; CDR3 DNA: TGTGCCAGCAGTTGGGGACAGGGAACGAACTATGGCTACACCTTC; CDR3 protein: CASSWGQGTNYGYTF
clone size: -; J gene: TRBJ1-4; D gene: -; V gene: TRBV5-5; CDR3 DNA: TGTGCCAGCAGCTTGGGGGCAGTTGAAAAACTGTTTTTT; CDR3 protein: CASSLGAVEKLFF
clone size: -; J gene: TRBJ1-6; D gene: -; V gene: TRBV7-2; CDR3 DNA: TGTGCCAGCAGCTCCCGGGGGGCGAGGTCACCCCTCCACTTT; CDR3 protein: CASSSRGARSPLHF
clone size: -; J gene: TRBJ2-1; D gene: TRBD2; V gene: TRBV29-1; CDR3 DNA: TGCAGCGTTGTAGCGGGTGGGTCCTACAATGAGCAGTTCTTC; CDR3 protein: CSVVAGGSYNEQFF
clone size: -; J gene: TRBJ2-5; D gene: -; V gene: TRBV19; CDR3 DNA: TGTGCCAGTAGTAATGCGATACTTGAAGAGACCCAGTACTTC; CDR3 protein: CASSNAILEETQYF
clone size: few; J gene: TRBJ2-7; D gene: TRBD1; V gene: TRBV9; CDR3 DNA: TGTGCCAGCAGTCCCTCCCCGGGACAGGCAATCGAGCAGTACTTC; CDR3 protein: CASSPSPGQAIEQYF
clone size: -; J gene: TRBJ2-1; D gene: -; V gene: TRBV7-6; CDR3 DNA: TGTGCCAGCAGTTATAGCCAGGGCGCCTACAATGAGCAGTTCTTC; CDR3 protein: CASSYSQGAYNEQFF
clone size: -; J gene: TRBJ1-2; D gene: -; V gene: TRBV27; CDR3 DNA: TGTGCCAGCAGTTTCTCCGAGACAGAGCATCTGAACTATGGCTACACCTTC; CDR3 protein: CASSFSETEHLNYGYTF
clone size: few; J gene: TRBJ1-4; D gene: -; V gene: TRBV7-8; CDR3 DNA: TGTGCCAGCAAATGGGGGCGGGGAAGGAGTGAAAAACTGTTTTTT; CDR3 protein: CASKWGRGRSEKLFF
clone size: -; J gene: TRBJ2-3; D gene: -; V gene: TRBV6-5; CDR3 DNA: TGTGCCAGCACTCAACCGGGGGATACGCAGTATTTT; CDR3 protein: CASTQPGDTQYF
clone size: few; J gene: TRBJ2-6; D gene: -; V gene: TRBV28; CDR3 DNA: TGTGCCAGCGAAGAGTCTGGGGCCAACGTCCTGACTTTC; CDR3 protein: CASEESGANVLTF
clone size: few; J gene: TRBJ2-6; D gene: TRBD1; V gene: TRBV12-3/TRBV12-4; CDR3 DNA: TGTGCCAGCAGTCTTCACCCGGGACAGGGAGAAACTGGGGCCAACGTCCTGACTTTC; CDR3 protein: CASSLHPGQGETGANVLTF
clone size: few; J gene: TRBJ2-1; D gene: -; V gene: TRBV29-1; CDR3 DNA: TGCAGCCAACCTGACATTTCCTCCTACAATGAGCAGTTCTTC; CDR3 protein: CSQPDISSYNEQFF
clone size: -; J gene: TRBJ2-4; D gene: -; V gene: TRBV12-3/TRBV12-4; CDR3 DNA: TGTGCCAGCAGTTTTTCGGGGAACAAAAACATTCAGTACTTC; CDR3 protein: CASSFSGNKNIQYF
clone size: few; J gene: TRBJ2-5; D gene: TRBD2; V gene: TRBV7-7; CDR3 DNA: TGTGCCAGCAGCTTAGCGGGCGGGAGTCACGAGACCCAGTACTTC; CDR3 protein: CASSLAGGSHETQYF
clone size: -; J gene: TRBJ2-4; D gene: -; V gene: TRBV7-9; CDR3 DNA: TGTGCCAGCAGCTTGGTGGGGGGGCCTCACATTCAGTACTTC; CDR3 protein: CASSLVGGPHIQYF
clone size: few; J gene: TRBJ2-4; D gene: -; V gene: TRBV7-2; CDR3 DNA: TGTGCCAGCAGCTTAACATCGTACAGCGGCATTCAGTACTTC; CDR3 protein: CASSLTSYSGIQYF
clone size: few; J gene: TRBJ2-5; D gene: TRBD2; V gene: TRBV12-3/TRBV12-4; CDR3 DNA: TGTGCCAGCAGTTTCGATTGGACTAGCGGGGGAGAAGAGACCCAGTACTTC; CDR3 protein: CASSFDWTSGGEETQYF
clone size: few; J gene: TRBJ2-7; D gene: -; V gene: TRBV20-1; CDR3 DNA: TGCAGTGCTAGAGCCCGGGACTCGATATACGAGCAGTACTTC; CDR3 protein: CSARARDSIYEQYF
clone size: -; J gene: TRBJ2-2; D gene: -; V gene: TRBV6-5; CDR3 DNA: TGTGCCACCGCTCAGGACCCCTCTTCCGGGGAGCTGTTTTTT; CDR3 protein: CATAQDPSSGELFF
clone size: few; J gene: TRBJ2-1; D gene: -; V gene: TRBV13; CDR3 DNA: TGTGCCAGCAGGCAGGAGGGACATGAGCAGTTCTTC; CDR3 protein: CASRQEGHEQFF
clone size: once; J gene: TRBJ2-5; D gene: TRBD2; V gene: TRBV7-8; CDR3 DNA: TGTGCCAGCAGCTTAAATCGAGCGGGAGGGCCGGAGACCCAGTACTTC; CDR3 protein: CASSLNRAGGPETQYF
clone size: few; J gene: TRBJ2-7; D gene: -; V gene: TRBV20-1; CDR3 DNA: TGCAGTGCTTCTTCCACGCGGACCGGCTACGAGCAGTACTTC; CDR3 protein: CSASSTRTGYEQYF
clone size: -; J gene: TRBJ2-7; D gene: -; V gene: TRBV29-1; CDR3 DNA: TGCAGCGTTGTTAGGTTGGGTTCCTACGAGCAGTACTTC; CDR3 protein: CSVVRLGSYEQYF
clone size: few; J gene: TRBJ1-5; D gene: -; V gene: TRBV20-1; CDR3 DNA: TGCAGTGCTAGAGCTAGGGTCCTCAATCAGCCCCAGCATTTT; CDR3 protein: CSARARVLNQPQHF
clone size: -; J gene: TRBJ2-5; D gene: TRBD2; V gene: TRBV29-1; CDR3 DNA: TGCAGCGTCATCAACACTAGCGGAGGGGGGACCCAGTACTTC; CDR3 protein: CSVINTSGGGTQYF
clone size: few; J gene: TRBJ2-5; D gene: -; V gene: TRBV28; CDR3 DNA: TGTGCCAGCAGTTCCCCCCGAGGGGTCCAAGAGACCCAGTACTTC; CDR3 protein: CASSSPRGVQETQYF
clone size: -; J gene: TRBJ2-2; D gene: -; V gene: TRBV12-3/TRBV12-4; CDR3 DNA: TGTGCCAGCAGTCCCGTGGTGGCGAACACCGGGGAGCTGTTTTTT; CDR3 protein: CASSPVVANTGELFF
clone size: -; J gene: TRBJ1-2; D gene: -; V gene: TRBV29-1; CDR3 DNA: TGCAGCGTTGAATCCGCGGGGGGTTATGGCTACACCTTC; CDR3 protein: CSVESAGGYGYTF
clone size: few; J gene: TRBJ1-2; D gene: TRBD1; V gene: TRBV14; CDR3 DNA: TGTGCCAGCAGCCTAACCAAGACAGGGAGGTATGGCTACACCTTC; CDR3 protein: CASSLTKTGRYGYTF
clone size: few; J gene: TRBJ1-5; D gene: -; V gene: TRBV6-6; CDR3 DNA: TGTGCCAGCAACCAGGGACGTCGGCAGCCCCAGCATTTT; CDR3 protein: CASNQGRRQPQHF
clone size: -; J gene: TRBJ2-5; D gene: TRBD2; V gene: TRBV7-2; CDR3 DNA: TGTGCCAGCAGATCTAGCGGGAGGATAGAGACCCAGTACTTC; CDR3 protein: CASRSSGRIETQYF
clone size: -; J gene: TRBJ2-5; D gene: TRBD1; V gene: TRBV29-1; CDR3 DNA: TGCAGCGTTGAGGAACCGGGACAGGGAGAGACCCAGTACTTC; CDR3 protein: CSVEEPGQGETQYF
clone size: -; J gene: TRBJ2-7; D gene: TRBD2; V gene: TRBV20-1; CDR3 DNA: TGCAGTGCTAGAGATCTAGCGGGAGCTGGCGAGCAGTACTTC; CDR3 protein: CSARDLAGAGEQYF
clone size: -; J gene: TRBJ2-7; D gene: -; V gene: TRBV6-5; CDR3 DNA: TGTGCCAGCAGTTACAGCAGGGCTAACTACGAGCAGTACTTC; CDR3 protein: CASSYSRANYEQYF
clone size: once; J gene: TRBJ2-1; D gene: TRBD2; V gene: TRBV7-9; CDR3 DNA: TGTGCCAGCAGCTTATGGTCGGGAGGACTAGGAAAATTCAATGAGCAGTTCTTC; CDR3 protein: CASSLWSGGLGKFNEQFF
clone size: -; J gene: TRBJ2-3; D gene: TRBD2; V gene: TRBV20-1; CDR3 DNA: TGCAGTGCTATATCCCCCGGGGAAATAGCGGGGGGTATAACAGATACGCAGTATTTT; CDR3 protein: CSAISPGEIAGGITDTQYF
clone size: once; J gene: TRBJ2-3; D gene: -; V gene: TRBV5-1; CDR3 DNA: TGCGCCAGCAGCCTATTAGGTACTAAAGATACGCAGTATTTT; CDR3 protein: CASSLLGTKDTQYF
clone size: few; J gene: TRBJ2-2; D gene: -; V gene: TRBV12-3/TRBV12-4; CDR3 DNA: TGTGCCAGCAGTCTGACCGACTACACCGGGGAGCTGTTTTTT; CDR3 protein: CASSLTDYTGELFF
clone size: -; J gene: TRBJ2-3; D gene: -; V gene: TRBV27; CDR3 DNA: TGTGCCACCAGGACGGGGGGCGCAGGGCAGTATTTT; CDR3 protein: CATRTGGAGQYF
clone size: -; J gene: TRBJ2-5; D gene: -; V gene: TRBV9; CDR3 DNA: TGTGCCAGCAGCCCCAGTCAGGGCGGAGAGACCCAGTACTTC; CDR3 protein: CASSPSQGGETQYF